These 18 T cell receptor beta chains originate from one sample sequenced in a study of T cell repertoires in cytomegalovirus infection (dated by TCRdb to between 2017 and 2020). The instrument was an Illumina HiSeq 1500. In TCRdb, the public reads were trimmed at Q25 with fastp and aligned with MiXCR, with productive beta chains retained. For every CDR3 protein sequence, its rows merge into one entry that carries the most common genes and DNA. A total of under 300,000 distinct CDR3 sequences appear in this sample, approximately 15% of them only once. The top ten constitute around half of the sample. The sequenced sample consisted of CD8+ T cells from PBMCs. The receptors derive from a human donor in good health (CMV status not recorded). Some clones in this sample may be carry-over from other donors' samples.

This clonotype was seen a handful of times. This sequence joins TRBV3-1 and TRBJ2-5, with 8 bases matching TRBD2. This CDR3 region has 15 residues. Germline V CDR1 and CDR2: LGHDT, YNNKEL (reference sequence). V trimming: 3 bases; J trimming: 2 bases; junction bases outside the gene matches: 5. The CDR3 reads CASSHLPGGQETQYF. As DNA, the CDR3 is TGTGCCAGCAGCCACTTGCCGGGGGGGCAAGAGACCCAGTACTTC.

This clonotype was observed a handful of times. The gene calls are TRBV6-5 and TRBJ2-5; TRBD1 matches at 8 bases. CDR3 size: 15 residues. The germline gives CDR1 MNHEY, CDR2 SVGAGI. The J segment lost 5 bases and the V segment lost 6 bases, leaving 11 bases of the junction unmatched. CDR3 residues: CASRTEQGVRETQYF. The CDR3 coding sequence is TGTGCCAGCAGGACCGAACAGGGGGTTCGGGAGACCCAGTACTTC.

The chain has TRBV29-1 and TRBJ2-2; D ambiguous. V was cut by 0 bases and J by 6 bases, with 5 bases left in between. The CDR3 has 12 amino acids. In germline, CDR1 is SQVTM, CDR2 ANQGSEA. The CDR3 loop reads CSVEEKAGELFF. The CDR3 bases are TGCAGCGTTGAAGAAAAAGCCGGGGAGCTGTTTTTT.

This rearrangement joins TRBV5-6 to TRBJ2-1; possible D gene TRBD1, 6 bases. The CDR3 spans 15 residues. Trimming took off 4 bases at V and 4 bases at J, with 15 bases between the two ends. CDR1 and CDR2 from the germline V gene are SGHDT and YYEEEE. CDR3 sequence: CASSMRTEYYNEQFF. Here the CDR3 DNA reads TGTGCCAGCAGCATGAGGACAGAGTATTACAATGAGCAGTTCTTC.

This clonotype was seen a few times. The chain combines TRBV6-1 with TRBJ2-5; 9 bases agree with TRBD2. Germline CDR1 is MNHNS and CDR2 is SASEGT. The CDR3 has 15 amino acids. Trimming cost V 4 bases and J 0 bases; bases outside gene matches: 3. The CDR3: CASSVIAGDQETQYF. CDR3 bases: TGTGCCAGCAGTGTAATAGCGGGGGACCAAGAGACCCAGTACTTC.

This chain uses TRBV28 with TRBJ2-3; D perhaps matches TRBD2 (6 bases). Trimming removed 4 bases at V and 1 base at J, with 15 bases between. The CDR3 is made up of 16 amino acids. Germline lookup yields CDR1 MDHEN and CDR2 SYDVKM. CDR3 in amino acids: CASSSPWGGGTDTQYF. The CDR3, as DNA: TGTGCCAGCAGTTCCCCCTGGGGCGGGGGCACAGATACGCAGTATTTT.

This clonotype has at least ten counts. The V and J genes are TRBV7-2 and TRBJ2-7, with D perhaps matching TRBD2 (5 bases). Germline CDR1 and CDR2: SGHTA and FQGNSA. The CDR3 covers 13 residues. V lost 0 bases, J lost 6 bases, and 9 bases lay in between. The CDR3, as DNA: TGTGCCAGCAGCTTAGCTGGGAGCGTCGAGCAGTACTTC. Translating it yields CASSLAGSVEQYF.

This chain links TRBV2 with TRBJ1-1; D is unclear. The germline V gene has CDR1 SNHLY and CDR2 FYNNEI. The CDR3 has 14 residues. Trimming stripped 6 bases from V and 0 bases from J, with 11 bases between. The CDR3 DNA follows: TGTGCCAGCAGAAGAAGGGATTTGAACACTGAAGCTTTCTTT. The encoded protein is CASRRRDLNTEAFF.

There are many counts of this clonotype. V usage is TRBV7-6 and J usage is TRBJ2-7; no reliable D call. The V end lost 2 bases, the J end lost 4 bases, and 18 bases lay between the germline ends. This CDR3 has 16 amino acids. Germline CDR1 reads SGHVS; CDR2 reads FNYEAQ. For the CDR3, the DNA is TGTGCCAGCAGCTTAATAGAACCCCCCCCTCTTTACGAGCAGTACTTC. Its translation is CASSLIEPPPLYEQYF.

Note on this clonotype: Here the CDR3 omits its conserved ending phenylalanine or tryptophan, so a read error is the likely source. The V gene is TRBV5-6, the J gene TRBJ2-5, with 11 bases that match TRBD2. This CDR3 region has 15 residues. Per germline, CDR1 SGHDT and CDR2 YYEEEE. The junction had 3 bases not matched to a gene; V was cut back by 3 bases and J by 2 bases. The CDR3 bases are TGTGCCAGCAGCTCGGGACTAGCGGAACAAGAGACCCAGTACTTA. Its protein is CASSSGLAEQETQYL.

This clonotype came up many times. The chain is built from TRBV28 and TRBJ1-5; tentative D call: TRBD1 (6 bases). CDR3 length equals 15 residues. Germline assignment: CDR1 MDHEN and CDR2 SYDVKM. V was cut by 6 bases and J by 7 bases, with 19 bases left in between. CDR3 amino acids: CASRHLTGNGQPQHF. DNA for the CDR3: TGTGCCAGCAGACACTTAACAGGGAATGGGCAGCCCCAGCATTTT. Using reference TRBV28 and TRBJ1-5 for the parts outside the CDR3, the full variable domain is DVKVTQSSRYLVKRTGEKVFLECVQDMDHENMFWYRQDPGLGLRLIYFSYDVKMKEKGDIPEGYSVSREKKERFSLILESASTNQTSMYLCASRHLTGNGQPQHFGDGTRLSIL.

This clonotype was observed a handful of times. The J gene is TRBJ1-2, the V gene TRBV12-3 or TRBV12-4, with 8 bases lining up with TRBD1. J gave up 8 bases and V 7 bases, and 9 bases lay outside the gene matches. This CDR3 is 13 amino acids long. In DNA form, the CDR3 reads TGTGCCAGCACCACGCCAGGGGGCCTGGGCTACACCTTC. It encodes CASTTPGGLGYTF.

The chain's CDR3 is CSARDGGNYEQYF. In nucleotides, the CDR3 is TGCAGTGCTAGAGATGGGGGGAACTACGAGCAGTACTTC. This chain connects TRBV20-1 to TRBJ2-7; D perhaps matches TRBD2 (6 bases). CDR3 length equals 13 residues. CDR1 is DFQATT, CDR2 SNEGSKA, per germline (reference sequence). V lost 0 bases and J 3 bases, leaving 9 bases between the germline ends.

At least ten counts were recorded for this clonotype. The J gene is TRBJ1-1, the V gene TRBV29-1; D unclear. The germline V gene encodes CDR1 SQVTM and CDR2 ANQGSEA. The CDR3 contains 11 residues. V lost 3 bases and J lost 1, with 3 bases in between. The CDR3, as DNA: TGCAGCGTTGACAGGAACACTGAAGCTTTCTTT. This encodes CSVDRNTEAFF.

This clonotype occurred a few times. The chain is built from TRBV12-3 or TRBV12-4 and TRBJ2-2, with D hard to call. This CDR3 is built from 15 residues. Trimming removed 11 bases at V and 6 bases at J, with 22 bases between. This CDR3 is CAVRGRAEGSGELFF. The CDR3 coding sequence is TGTGCCGTCCGCGGTAGGGCCGAAGGGTCCGGGGAGCTGTTTTTT.

In this sample, this clonotype turned up many times. The J gene is TRBJ2-7, the V gene TRBV7-6; no reliable D call. V lost 5 bases to trimming and J lost 5 bases, with 10 bases between them. This CDR3 has 12 residues. Germline V gene sequence: CDR1 SGHVS, CDR2 FNYEAQ. CDR3 amino acids: CASSLLEDEQYF. Written as DNA, the CDR3 is TGTGCCAGCAGCCTCTTAGAAGACGAGCAGTACTTC.

This clonotype came up a few times. The rearrangement joins TRBV5-1 to TRBJ1-2; D is possibly TRBD1 (5 bases). Germline-derived CDR1 and CDR2 are SGHRS and YFSETQ. The germline V and J ends were trimmed by 4 bases and 12 bases, with 19 bases remaining between them. The CDR3 is made up of 13 amino acids. CDR3 amino acids: CASSLGQGLEDTF. The CDR3 coding sequence is TGCGCCAGCAGCCTCGGGCAGGGATTGGAGGACACCTTC.

The J gene is TRBJ2-5, the V gene TRBV7-9; the D gene could be TRBD1 or TRBD2 (5 bases each). The CDR3 covers 14 residues. Trimming left V 5 bases short and J 3 bases short, with 13 bases between. Germline V gene sequence: CDR1 SEHNR, CDR2 FQNEAQ (reference sequence). CDR3 residues: CASSGDLPKETQYF. The CDR3 bases are TGTGCCAGCAGCGGGGACCTCCCTAAAGAGACCCAGTACTTC.